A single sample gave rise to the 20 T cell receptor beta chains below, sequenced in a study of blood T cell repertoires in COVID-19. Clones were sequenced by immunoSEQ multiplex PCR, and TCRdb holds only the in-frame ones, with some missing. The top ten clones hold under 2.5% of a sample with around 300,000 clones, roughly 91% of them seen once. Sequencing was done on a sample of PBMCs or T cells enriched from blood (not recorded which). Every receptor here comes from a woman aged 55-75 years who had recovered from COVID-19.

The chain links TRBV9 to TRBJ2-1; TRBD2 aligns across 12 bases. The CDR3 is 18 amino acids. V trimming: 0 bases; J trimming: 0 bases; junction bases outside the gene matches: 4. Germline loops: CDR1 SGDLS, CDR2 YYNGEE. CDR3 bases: TGTGCCAGCAGCGTAGAAGGACTAGCGGGACGCTCCTACAATGAGCAGTTCTTC. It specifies CASSVEGLAGRSYNEQFF.

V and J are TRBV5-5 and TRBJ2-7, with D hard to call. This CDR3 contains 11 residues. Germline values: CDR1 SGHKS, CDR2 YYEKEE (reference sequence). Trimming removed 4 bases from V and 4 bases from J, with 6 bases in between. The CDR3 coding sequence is TGTGCCAGCAGCCCCAATTACGAGCAGTACTTC. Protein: CASSPNYEQYF.

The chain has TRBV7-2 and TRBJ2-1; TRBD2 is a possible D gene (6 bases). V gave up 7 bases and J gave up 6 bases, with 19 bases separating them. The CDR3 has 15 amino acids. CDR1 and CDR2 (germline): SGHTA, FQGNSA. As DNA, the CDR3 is TGTGCCAGCACCCTCCGAGGCCTAGCGACCAATGAGCAGTTCTTC. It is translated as CASTLRGLATNEQFF.

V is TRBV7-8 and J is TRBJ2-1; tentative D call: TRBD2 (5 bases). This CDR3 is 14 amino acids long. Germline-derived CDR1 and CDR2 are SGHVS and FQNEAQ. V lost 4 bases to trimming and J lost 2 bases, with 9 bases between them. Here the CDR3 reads CASSSTTTYNEQFF. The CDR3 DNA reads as TGTGCCAGCAGCTCGACTACCACCTACAATGAGCAGTTCTTC.

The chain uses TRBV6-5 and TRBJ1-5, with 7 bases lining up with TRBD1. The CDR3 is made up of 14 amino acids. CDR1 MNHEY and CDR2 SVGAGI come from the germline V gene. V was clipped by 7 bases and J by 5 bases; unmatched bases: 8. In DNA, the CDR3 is TGTGCCAGCACGCGGGACAGCACCTATCAGCCCCAGCATTTT. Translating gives CASTRDSTYQPQHF.

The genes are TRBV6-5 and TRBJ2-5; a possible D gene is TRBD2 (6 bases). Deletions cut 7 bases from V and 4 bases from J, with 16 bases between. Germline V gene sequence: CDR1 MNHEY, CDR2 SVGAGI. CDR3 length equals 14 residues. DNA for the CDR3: TGTGCCAGCACCCCTAGACTAGGTTCAGAGACCCAGTACTTC. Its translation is CASTPRLGSETQYF.

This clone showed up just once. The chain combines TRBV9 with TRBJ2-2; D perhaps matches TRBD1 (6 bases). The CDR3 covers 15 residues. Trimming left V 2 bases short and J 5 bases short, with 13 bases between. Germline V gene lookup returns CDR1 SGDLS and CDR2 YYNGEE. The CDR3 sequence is CASSVSGARTGELFF. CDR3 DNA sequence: TGTGCCAGCAGCGTGTCAGGGGCGCGGACCGGGGAGCTGTTTTTT. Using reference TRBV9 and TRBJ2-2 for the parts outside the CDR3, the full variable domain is DSGVTQTPKHLITATGQRVTLRCSPRSGDLSVYWYQQSLDQGLQFLIQYYNGEERAKGNILERFSAQQFPDLHSELNLSSLELGDSALYFCASSVSGARTGELFFGEGSRLTVL.

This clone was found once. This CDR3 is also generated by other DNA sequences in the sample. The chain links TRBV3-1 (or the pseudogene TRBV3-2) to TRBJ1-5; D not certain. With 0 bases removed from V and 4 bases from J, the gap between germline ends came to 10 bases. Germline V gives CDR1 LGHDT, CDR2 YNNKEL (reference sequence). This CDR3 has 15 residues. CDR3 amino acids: CASSQDTRGNQPQHF. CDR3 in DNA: TGTGCCAGCAGCCAAGATACGCGAGGTAATCAGCCCCAGCATTTT.

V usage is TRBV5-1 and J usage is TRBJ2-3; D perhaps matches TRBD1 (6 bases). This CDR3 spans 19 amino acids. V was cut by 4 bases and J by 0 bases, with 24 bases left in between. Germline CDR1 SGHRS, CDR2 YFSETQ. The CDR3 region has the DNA TGCGCCAGCAGCCTACCCCCAGGGTCCGTGGACAGCAGCACAGATACGCAGTATTTT. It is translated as CASSLPPGSVDSSTDTQYF.

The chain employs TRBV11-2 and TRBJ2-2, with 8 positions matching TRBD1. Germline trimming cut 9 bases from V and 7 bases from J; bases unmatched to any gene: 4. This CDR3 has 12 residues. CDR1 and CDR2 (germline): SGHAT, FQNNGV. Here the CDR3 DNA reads TGTGCCAGTCGGACAGGGTACGGGGAGCTGTTTTTT. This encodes CASRTGYGELFF.

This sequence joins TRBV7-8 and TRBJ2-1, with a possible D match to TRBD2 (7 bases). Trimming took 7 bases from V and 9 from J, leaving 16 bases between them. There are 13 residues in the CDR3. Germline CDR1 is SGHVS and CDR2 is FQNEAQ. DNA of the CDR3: TGTGCCAGCAAGGGCGGGGGCCCCAGTGAGCAGTTCTTC. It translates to CASKGGGPSEQFF.

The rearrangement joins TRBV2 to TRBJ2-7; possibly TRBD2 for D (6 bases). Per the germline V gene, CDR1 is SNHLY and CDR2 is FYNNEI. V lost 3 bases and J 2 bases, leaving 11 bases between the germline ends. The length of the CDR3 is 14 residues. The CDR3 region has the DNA TGTGCCAGCAGTGAGGCGGGGTCCACCTACGAGCAGTACTTC. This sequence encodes CASSEAGSTYEQYF.

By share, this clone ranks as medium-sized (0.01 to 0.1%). CDR3 nucleotide sequence: TGTGCCACCAGTGCCACGTCGTTGTGGGCCGATACGCAGTATTTT. This encodes CATSATSLWADTQYF. The J gene is TRBJ2-3, the V gene TRBV24-1; D gene unclear. The CDR3 consists of 15 residues. Germline V gene lookup returns CDR1 KGHDR and CDR2 SFDVKD. Trimming removed 5 bases from V and 6 bases from J, with 17 bases in between.

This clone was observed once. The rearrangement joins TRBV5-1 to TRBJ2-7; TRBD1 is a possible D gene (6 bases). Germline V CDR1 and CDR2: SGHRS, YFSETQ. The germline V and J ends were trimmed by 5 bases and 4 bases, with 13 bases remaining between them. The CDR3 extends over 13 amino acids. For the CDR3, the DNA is TGCGCCAGCAGGACCAGCGGACAGTACGAGCAGTACTTC. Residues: CASRTSGQYEQYF.

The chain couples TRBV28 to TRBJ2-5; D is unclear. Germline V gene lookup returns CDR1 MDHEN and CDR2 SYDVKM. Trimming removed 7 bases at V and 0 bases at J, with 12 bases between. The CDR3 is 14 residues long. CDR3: CASTSGSNQETQYF. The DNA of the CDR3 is TGTGCCAGCACTTCCGGGTCTAACCAAGAGACCCAGTACTTC.

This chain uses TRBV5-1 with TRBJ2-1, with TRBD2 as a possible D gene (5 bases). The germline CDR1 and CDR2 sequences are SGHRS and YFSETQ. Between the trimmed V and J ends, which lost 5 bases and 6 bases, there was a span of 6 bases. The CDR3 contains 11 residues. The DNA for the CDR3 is TGCGCCAGCAGTGGGAGCAATGAGCAGTTCTTC. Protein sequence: CASSGSNEQFF.

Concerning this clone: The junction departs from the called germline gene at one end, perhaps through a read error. CDR3 in amino acids: CASSPTSGSKDTQYF. The CDR3 nucleotides are TGTGCTAGCAGCCCTACTAGCGGGAGTAAAGATACGCAGTATTTT. This sequence joins TRBV7-7 and TRBJ2-3; the match to TRBD2 covers 11 bases. The CDR3 sequence is 15 residues long. The germline V gene has CDR1 SSHAT and CDR2 FNYEAQ (reference sequence).

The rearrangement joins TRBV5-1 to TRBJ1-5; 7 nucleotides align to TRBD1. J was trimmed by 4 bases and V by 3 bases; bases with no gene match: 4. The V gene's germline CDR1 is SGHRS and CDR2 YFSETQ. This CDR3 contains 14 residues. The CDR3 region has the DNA TGCGCCAGCAGCTCCGGGACAGAGAATCAGCCCCAGCATTTT. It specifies CASSSGTENQPQHF.

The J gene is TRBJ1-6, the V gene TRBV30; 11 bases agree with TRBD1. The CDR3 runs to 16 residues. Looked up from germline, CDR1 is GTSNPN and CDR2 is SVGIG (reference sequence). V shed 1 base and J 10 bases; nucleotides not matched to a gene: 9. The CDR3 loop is CAWSGLSGTGGSPLHF. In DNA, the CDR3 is TGTGCCTGGAGTGGACTTTCCGGGACAGGGGGGTCACCCCTCCACTTT. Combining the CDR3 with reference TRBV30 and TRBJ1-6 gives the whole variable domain SQTIHQWPATLVQPVGSPLSLECTVEGTSNPNLYWYRQAAGRGLQLLFYSVGIGQISSEVPQNLSASRPQDRQFILSSKKLLLSDSGFYLCAWSGLSGTGGSPLHFGNGTRLTVT.

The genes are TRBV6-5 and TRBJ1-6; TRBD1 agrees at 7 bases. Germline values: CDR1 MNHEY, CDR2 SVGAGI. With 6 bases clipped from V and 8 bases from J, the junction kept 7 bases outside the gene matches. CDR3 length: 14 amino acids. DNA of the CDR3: TGTGCCAGCAGCTGGGACAGCGATCATTCACCCCTCCACTTT. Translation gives CASSWDSDHSPLHF.